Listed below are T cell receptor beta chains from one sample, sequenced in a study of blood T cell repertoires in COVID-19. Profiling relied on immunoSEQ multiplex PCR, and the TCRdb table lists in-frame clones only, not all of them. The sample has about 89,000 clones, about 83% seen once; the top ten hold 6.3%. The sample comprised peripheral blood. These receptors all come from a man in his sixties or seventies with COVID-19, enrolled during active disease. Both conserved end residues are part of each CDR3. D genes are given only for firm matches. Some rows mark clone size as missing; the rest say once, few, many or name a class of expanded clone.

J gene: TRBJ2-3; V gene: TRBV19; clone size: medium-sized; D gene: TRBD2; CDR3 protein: CASSIGGGASDTQYF; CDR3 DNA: TGTGCCAGTAGTATAGGCGGGGGGGCATCAGATACGCAGTATTTT
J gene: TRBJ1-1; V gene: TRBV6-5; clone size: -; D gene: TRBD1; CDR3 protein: CASSYSTGDTEAFF; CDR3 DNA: TGTGCCAGCAGTTACTCGACAGGGGACACTGAAGCTTTCTTT
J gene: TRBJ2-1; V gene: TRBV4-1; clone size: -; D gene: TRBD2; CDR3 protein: CASSQGGLAGREQFF; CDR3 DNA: TGCGCCAGCAGCCAAGGTGGCCTAGCGGGACGCGAGCAGTTCTTC
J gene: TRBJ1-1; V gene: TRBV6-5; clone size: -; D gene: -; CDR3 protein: CASSYFKNTEAFF; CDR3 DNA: TGTGCCAGCAGTTATTTTAAGAACACTGAAGCTTTCTTT
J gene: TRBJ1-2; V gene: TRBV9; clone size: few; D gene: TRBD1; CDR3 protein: CASSSRAETGGGYTF; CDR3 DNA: TGTGCCAGCAGCTCCCGGGCCGAGACAGGGGGTGGCTACACCTTC
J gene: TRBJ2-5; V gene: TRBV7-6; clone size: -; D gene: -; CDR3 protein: CASSLSSGETQYF; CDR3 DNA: TGTGCCAGCAGCTTATCCAGCGGGGAGACCCAGTACTTC
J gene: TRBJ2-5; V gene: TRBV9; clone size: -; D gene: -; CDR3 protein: CASSPGDFGETQYF; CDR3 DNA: TGTGCCAGCAGCCCCGGGGATTTTGGAGAGACCCAGTACTTC
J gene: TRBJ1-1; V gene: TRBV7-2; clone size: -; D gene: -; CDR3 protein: CASRLSRRTEAFF; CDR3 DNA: TGTGCCAGCAGGCTCTCGAGGAGGACTGAAGCTTTCTTT
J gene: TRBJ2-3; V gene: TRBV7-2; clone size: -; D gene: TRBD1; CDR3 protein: CASSPSADRGVDTQYF; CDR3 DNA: TGTGCCAGCAGCCCTTCAGCCGACAGGGGGGTAGATACGCAGTATTTT
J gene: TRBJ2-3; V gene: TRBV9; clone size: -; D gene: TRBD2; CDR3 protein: CASSDPAGAGTDTQYF; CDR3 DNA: TGTGCCAGCAGCGACCCAGCGGGAGCGGGCACAGATACGCAGTATTTT
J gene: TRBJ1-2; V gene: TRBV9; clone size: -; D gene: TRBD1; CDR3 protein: CASSDATGGVFGYTF; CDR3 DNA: TGTGCCAGCAGCGATGCCACAGGGGGGGTTTTTGGCTACACCTTC
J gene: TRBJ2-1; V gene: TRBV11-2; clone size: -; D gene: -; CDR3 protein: CASSLVLGEQFF; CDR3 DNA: TGTGCCAGCAGCTTAGTGCTCGGTGAGCAGTTCTTC
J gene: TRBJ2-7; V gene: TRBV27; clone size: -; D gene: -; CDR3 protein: CASSLFGGSYEQYF; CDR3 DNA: TGTGCCAGCAGTTTATTCGGGGGCTCCTACGAGCAGTACTTC
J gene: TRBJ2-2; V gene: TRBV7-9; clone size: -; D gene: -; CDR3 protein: CASSSQRLRRGAGELFF; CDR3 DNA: TGTGCCAGCAGCTCCCAACGGCTGAGGCGGGGAGCCGGGGAGCTGTTTTTT
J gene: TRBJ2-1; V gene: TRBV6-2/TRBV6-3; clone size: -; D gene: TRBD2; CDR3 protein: CASSYGSASGGRQFF; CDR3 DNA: TGTGCCAGCAGTTACGGGAGCGCTAGCGGGGGGAGGCAGTTCTTC
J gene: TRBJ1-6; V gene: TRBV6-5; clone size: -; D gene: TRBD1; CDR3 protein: CASGTGSVSPLHF; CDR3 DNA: TGTGCCAGCGGGACAGGGTCCGTATCACCCCTCCACTTT
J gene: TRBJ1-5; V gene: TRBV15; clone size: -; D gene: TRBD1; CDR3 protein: CATSRGQGSNQPQHF; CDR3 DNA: TGTGCCACCAGCAGAGGACAGGGTAGCAATCAGCCCCAGCATTTT
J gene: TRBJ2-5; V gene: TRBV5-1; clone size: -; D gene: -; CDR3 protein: CASSSGEQVPETQYF; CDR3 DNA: TGCGCCAGCAGTTCGGGAGAGCAGGTTCCAGAGACCCAGTACTTC
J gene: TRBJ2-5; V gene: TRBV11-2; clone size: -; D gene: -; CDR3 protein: CASSLVPRDHSTQYF; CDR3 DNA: TGTGCCAGCAGCTTAGTCCCGCGGGACCATTCGACCCAGTACTTC
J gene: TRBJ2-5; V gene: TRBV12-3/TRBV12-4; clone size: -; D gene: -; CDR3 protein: CASGGNRGAQYF; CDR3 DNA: TGTGCCAGCGGAGGCAATAGAGGCGCCCAGTACTTC
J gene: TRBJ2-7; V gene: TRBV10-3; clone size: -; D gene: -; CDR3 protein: CAISETGSYEQYF; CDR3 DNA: TGTGCCATCAGTGAGACAGGTAGCTACGAGCAGTACTTC
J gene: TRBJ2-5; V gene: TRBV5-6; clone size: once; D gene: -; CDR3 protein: CASSLDGGVYQETQYF; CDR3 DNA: TGTGCCAGCAGCTTGGACGGAGGGGTCTACCAAGAGACCCAGTACTTC
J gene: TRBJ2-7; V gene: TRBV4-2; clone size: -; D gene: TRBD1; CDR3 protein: CASGEGQGYEQYF; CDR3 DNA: TGTGCCAGCGGAGAGGGACAGGGCTACGAGCAGTACTTC
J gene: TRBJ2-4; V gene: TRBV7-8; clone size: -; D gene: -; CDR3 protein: CASSLSRGENIQYF; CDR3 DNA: TGTGCCAGCAGCTTAAGCAGGGGTGAAAACATTCAGTACTTC
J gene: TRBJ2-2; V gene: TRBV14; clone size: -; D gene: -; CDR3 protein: CASSRAAAGGELFF; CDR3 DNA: TGTGCCAGCAGCCGTGCCGCGGCTGGCGGGGAGCTGTTTTTT
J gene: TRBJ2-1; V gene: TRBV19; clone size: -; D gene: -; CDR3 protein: CASSLRDEQFF; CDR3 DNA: TGTGCCAGTAGTCTCCGGGATGAGCAGTTCTTC
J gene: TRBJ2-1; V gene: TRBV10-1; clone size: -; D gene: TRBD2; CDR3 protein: CASSASGSYNEQFF; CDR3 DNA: TGCGCCAGCAGTGCTAGCGGCTCCTACAATGAGCAGTTCTTC
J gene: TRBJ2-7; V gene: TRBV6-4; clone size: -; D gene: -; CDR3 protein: CASRESRDEQYF; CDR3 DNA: TGTGCCAGCAGGGAGTCCAGGGACGAGCAGTACTTC
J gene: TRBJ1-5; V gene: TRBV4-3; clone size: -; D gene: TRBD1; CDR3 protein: CASSRYRGDQPQHF; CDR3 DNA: TGCGCCAGCAGCCGCTACAGGGGGGATCAGCCCCAGCATTTT
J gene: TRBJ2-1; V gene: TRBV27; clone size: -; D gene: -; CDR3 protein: CASSIQGFGSYNEQFF; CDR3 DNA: TGTGCCAGCAGTATACAGGGTTTTGGCTCCTACAATGAGCAGTTCTTC
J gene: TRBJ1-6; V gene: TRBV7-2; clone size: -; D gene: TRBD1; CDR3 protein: CASSFGTGVNSPLHF; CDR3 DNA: TGTGCCAGCAGCTTTGGGACAGGAGTAAATTCACCCCTCCACTTT
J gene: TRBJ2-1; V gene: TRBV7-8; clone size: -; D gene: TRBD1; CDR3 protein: CASSSRSTGNEQFF; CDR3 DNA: TGTGCCAGCAGCTCCCGCTCGACAGGGAATGAGCAGTTCTTC
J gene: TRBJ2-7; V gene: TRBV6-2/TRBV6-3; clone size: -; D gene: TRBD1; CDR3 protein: CASSWGTGPYEQYF; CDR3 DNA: TGTGCCAGCAGTTGGGGGACAGGGCCCTACGAGCAGTACTTC
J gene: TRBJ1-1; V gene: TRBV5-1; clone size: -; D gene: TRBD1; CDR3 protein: CASSNLGQVGDTEAFF; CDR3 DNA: TGCGCCAGCAGCAACCTCGGACAGGTGGGAGACACTGAAGCTTTCTTT
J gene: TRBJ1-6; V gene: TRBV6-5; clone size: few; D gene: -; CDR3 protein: CASSLVSVQSPLHF; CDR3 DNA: TGTGCCAGCAGTTTAGTCTCGGTGCAATCACCCCTCCACTTT
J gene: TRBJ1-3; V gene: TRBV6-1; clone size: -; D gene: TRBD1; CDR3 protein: CASSGRTGLSSGNTIYF; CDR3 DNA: TGTGCCAGCAGTGGAAGGACAGGACTGAGCTCTGGAAACACCATATATTTT
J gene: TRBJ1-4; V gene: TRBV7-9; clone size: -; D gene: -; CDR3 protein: CASSPTYEKLFF; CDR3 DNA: TGTGCCAGCAGCCCGACTTATGAAAAACTGTTTTTT
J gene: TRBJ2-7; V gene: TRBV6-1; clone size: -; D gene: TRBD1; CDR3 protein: CASSEYDRVKQYF; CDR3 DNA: TGTGCCAGCAGTGAGTATGACAGGGTTAAGCAGTACTTC
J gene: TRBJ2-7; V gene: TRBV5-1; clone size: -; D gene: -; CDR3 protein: CASSLLAGEEYEQYF; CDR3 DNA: TGCGCCAGCAGCTTGCTAGCAGGGGAAGAGTACGAGCAGTACTTC
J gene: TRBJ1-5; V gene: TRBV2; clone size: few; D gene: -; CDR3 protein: CASRPRQLSNQPQHF; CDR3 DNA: TGTGCCAGCAGACCGAGACAACTTAGCAATCAGCCCCAGCATTTT
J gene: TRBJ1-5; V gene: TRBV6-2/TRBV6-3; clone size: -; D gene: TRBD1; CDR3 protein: CASSPTGGWGNQPQHF; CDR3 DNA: TGTGCCAGCAGTCCCACAGGGGGCTGGGGCAATCAGCCCCAGCATTTT
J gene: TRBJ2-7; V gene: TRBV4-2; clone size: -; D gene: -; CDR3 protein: CASSQEYPSYEQYF; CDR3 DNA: TGTGCCAGCAGCCAAGAATACCCCAGCTACGAGCAGTACTTC
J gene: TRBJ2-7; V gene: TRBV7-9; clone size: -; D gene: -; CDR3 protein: CASSPRGTAYEQYF; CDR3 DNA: TGTGCCAGCAGCCCAAGGGGCACCGCCTACGAGCAGTACTTC
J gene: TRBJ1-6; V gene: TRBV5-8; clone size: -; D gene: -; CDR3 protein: CASSLGHGRGNNSPLHF; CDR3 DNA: TGTGCCAGCAGCTTAGGACACGGAAGGGGCAATAATTCACCCCTCCACTTT
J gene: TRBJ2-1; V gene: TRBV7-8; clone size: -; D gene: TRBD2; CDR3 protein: CASSLGGRARNEQFF; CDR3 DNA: TGTGCCAGCAGCTTAGGCGGGAGGGCCAGGAATGAGCAGTTCTTC
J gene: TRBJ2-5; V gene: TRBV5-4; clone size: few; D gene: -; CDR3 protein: CASSPGHTKETQYF; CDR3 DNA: TGTGCCAGCAGCCCCGGACACACCAAAGAGACCCAGTACTTC
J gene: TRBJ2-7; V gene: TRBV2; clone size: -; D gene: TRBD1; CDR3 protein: CASKDRGPYEQYF; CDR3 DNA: TGTGCCAGCAAGGACAGGGGACCATACGAGCAGTACTTC
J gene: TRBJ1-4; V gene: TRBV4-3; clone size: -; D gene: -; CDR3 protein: CASSQSQGLGEKLFF; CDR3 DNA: TGCGCCAGCAGCCAAAGTCAGGGGCTTGGGGAAAAACTGTTTTTT
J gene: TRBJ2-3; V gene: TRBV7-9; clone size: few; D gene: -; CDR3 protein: CASSSSFPTQYF; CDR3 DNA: TGTGCCAGCAGCTCCTCCTTTCCTACGCAGTATTTT
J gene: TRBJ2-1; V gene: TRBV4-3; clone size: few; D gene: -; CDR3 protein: CASSQDEDTGYEQFF; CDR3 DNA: TGCGCCAGCAGCCAAGATGAAGATACAGGGTACGAGCAGTTCTTC
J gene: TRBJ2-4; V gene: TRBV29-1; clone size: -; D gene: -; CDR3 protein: CSVEDTSVGIQYF; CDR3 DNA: TGCAGCGTTGAAGATACCAGCGTGGGCATTCAGTACTTC
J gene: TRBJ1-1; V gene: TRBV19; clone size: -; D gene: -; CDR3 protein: CASSITPRGSTEAFF; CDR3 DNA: TGTGCCAGTAGTATAACCCCAAGGGGGAGCACTGAAGCTTTCTTT
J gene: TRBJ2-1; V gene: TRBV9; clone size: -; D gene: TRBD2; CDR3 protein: CASSASGSFGDEQFF; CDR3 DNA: TGTGCCAGCAGCGCTAGCGGATCATTTGGGGATGAGCAGTTCTTC
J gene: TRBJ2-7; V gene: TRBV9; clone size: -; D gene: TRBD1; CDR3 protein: CASSVGDRTRQRQYF; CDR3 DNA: TGTGCCAGCAGCGTAGGGGACAGGACCCGGCAAAGGCAGTACTTC
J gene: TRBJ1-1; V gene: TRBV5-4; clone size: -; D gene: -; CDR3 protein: CASSFSMNTEAFF; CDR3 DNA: TGTGCCAGCAGCTTTAGTATGAACACTGAAGCTTTCTTT
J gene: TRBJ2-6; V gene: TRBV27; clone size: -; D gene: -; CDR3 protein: CASSLSRGANVLTF; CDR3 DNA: TGTGCCAGCAGTTTATCGAGGGGGGCCAACGTCCTGACTTTC
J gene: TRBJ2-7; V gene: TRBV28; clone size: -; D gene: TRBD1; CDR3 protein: CASSFGQVYYEQYF; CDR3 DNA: TGTGCCAGCAGTTTTGGACAGGTCTACTACGAGCAGTACTTC
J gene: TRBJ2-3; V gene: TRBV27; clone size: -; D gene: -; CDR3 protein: CASSTMGGDTDTQYF; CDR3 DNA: TGTGCCAGCAGTACTATGGGGGGAGACACAGATACGCAGTATTTT
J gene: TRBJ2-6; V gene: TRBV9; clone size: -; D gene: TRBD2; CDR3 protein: CASSAPGGRTGANVLTF; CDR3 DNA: TGTGCCAGCAGCGCCCCCGGCGGGAGAACTGGGGCCAACGTCCTGACTTTC